The 12 T cell receptor beta chains in this list originate from one sample, sequenced in a study of cytomegalovirus exposure and HLA in healthy donors (dated by TCRdb to the late 2010s). Receptor libraries were prepared by the immunoSEQ multiplex PCR assay. For the multiplex PCR, a mixture combining 60 forward primers for TCR Vbeta segments and 13 reverse primers for TCR Jbeta segments was used. This immuneACCESS table, as held by TCRdb, lists in-frame sequences with V and J called but not all clones. Of the missing ones, under half trace to an unresolved V gene in checked studies; the others have no known cause. The sample data list some 160,000 clones, and roughly a tenth of these were observed just once. Jointly, the top ten make up 1.5% to 2% of the sample. Specimen: PBMCs. The source of these receptors is a male donor in good health and CMV-seronegative.

The J gene is TRBJ2-5, the V gene TRBV4-3, with D maybe TRBD2 (5 bases). CDR1 is LGHNA and CDR2 is YSLEER in the germline V gene. CDR3 size: 15 residues. V lost 0 bases and J lost 4, with 12 bases in between. The CDR3 protein is CASSQDRGLGETQYF. CDR3 in DNA: TGCGCCAGCAGCCAAGATCGAGGGCTCGGAGAGACCCAGTACTTC.

This chain links TRBV10-3 with TRBJ2-1; 11 positions match TRBD2. With V trimmed by 0 bases and J by 7 bases, 5 bases remained unmatched. CDR3 length: 16 residues. Per the germline V gene, CDR1 is ENHRY and CDR2 is SYGVKD. In nucleotides, the CDR3 is TGTGCCATCAGTGAGTCGCTGACTAGCGGGGCAAATGAGCAGTTCTTC. Amino acid sequence: CAISESLTSGANEQFF.

J is TRBJ2-3 and V is TRBV28; TRBD2 matches 12 bases. This CDR3 has 15 amino acids. The V and J ends lost 7 bases and 4 bases, in that order; junction bases with no gene match: 6. The germline V gene has CDR1 MDHEN and CDR2 SYDVKM. The chain's CDR3 is CASTTSGRISDTQYF. CDR3 DNA sequence: TGTGCCAGCACGACTAGCGGGAGAATCTCAGATACGCAGTATTTT.

The chain links TRBV18 to TRBJ2-3, with D possibly being TRBD1 (6 bases). V was shortened by 4 bases and J by 6 bases, with 8 bases between the two germline ends. Germline V gives CDR1 KGHSH, CDR2 LQKENI. The CDR3 has 12 amino acids. In DNA, the CDR3 is TGTGCCAGCTCACGAGACAGGGATACGCAGTATTTT. Translated: CASSRDRDTQYF.

V usage is TRBV4-1 and J usage is TRBJ2-2; TRBD1 matches at 8 bases. With V trimmed by 1 base and J by 7 bases, 11 bases remained unmatched. The CDR3 has 17 amino acids. The germline V gene has CDR1 MGHRA and CDR2 YSYEKL. This chain's CDR3 is CASSQVGDRTTNGELFF. In nucleotides, the CDR3 is TGCGCCAGCAGCCAAGTAGGGGACAGGACCACAAACGGGGAGCTGTTTTTT.

The V and J genes are TRBV15 and TRBJ1-1; 7 nucleotides match TRBD1. Per germline, CDR1 LNHNV and CDR2 YYDKDF (reference sequence). The trim removed 4 bases at V and 10 bases at J, leaving 12 bases unmatched. The CDR3 consists of 14 residues. In nucleotides, the CDR3 is TGTGCCACCAGCATTCTACAGGGGAATCCTCGAGCTTTCTTT. Amino acids: CATSILQGNPRAFF.

The rearrangement joins TRBV9 to TRBJ1-2; a possible D gene is TRBD1 (5 bases). CDR3 length equals 15 residues. From germline, CDR1 is SGDLS and CDR2 YYNGEE. Trimming cost V 4 bases and J 8 bases, with 21 bases left between them. DNA for the CDR3: TGTGCCAGCAGCCTAAATACCCCGGACATGGGAGGCTACACCTTC. Its protein is CASSLNTPDMGGYTF.

V is TRBV10-2 and J is TRBJ2-7; D uncertain. There are 13 residues in the CDR3. Germline V gene data show CDR1 as WSHSY and CDR2 as SAAADI. Trimming stripped 2 bases from V and 1 base from J, with 6 bases between. The CDR3 reads CASSEMASYEQYF. CDR3 in DNA: TGCGCCAGCAGTGAGATGGCTTCCTACGAGCAGTACTTC.

This chain links TRBV11-3 with TRBJ2-1; 8 bases match TRBD1. After removal of 0 bases from V and 3 bases from J, the junction contained 4 bases not matched to a gene. The CDR3 is 16 amino acids. The germline CDR1 and CDR2 sequences are SGHNT and YENEEA. In nucleotides, the CDR3 is TGTGCCAGCAGCTTAGATTACGGGACAGGCTACAATGAGCAGTTCTTC. This sequence encodes CASSLDYGTGYNEQFF.

The chain has TRBV2 and TRBJ2-1, with 12 positions matching TRBD2. The length of the CDR3 is 14 residues. V shed 6 bases and J 12 bases; nucleotides not matched to a gene: 9. Germline V lookup: CDR1 SNHLY, CDR2 FYNNEI. The CDR3 DNA sequence: TGTGCCAGCAGGGGGACTAGCGGGCCGAGGGCGCAGTTCTTC. Protein sequence: CASRGTSGPRAQFF.

The rearrangement links TRBV29-1 to TRBJ1-3, with a weak D call TRBD1 (6 bases). Trimming took 0 bases from V and 0 from J, leaving 9 bases between them. This CDR3 has 15 amino acids. Germline CDR1 SQVTM, CDR2 ANQGSEA. The CDR3 coding sequence is TGCAGCGTTGAAGATACAGGGAACTCTGGAAACACCATATATTTT. The encoded protein is CSVEDTGNSGNTIYF.

This clone has a handful of counts. The rearrangement links TRBV4-3 to TRBJ1-4, with D hard to call. The germline gives CDR1 LGHNA, CDR2 YSLEER. This CDR3 has 15 residues. The V end was cut by 0 bases, the J end by 7 bases, with 12 bases between. The CDR3 DNA is TGCGCCAGCAGCCAAGATGGTACCGGGAGTGAAAAACTGTTTTTT. Translated: CASSQDGTGSEKLFF.